This T cell receptor beta chain was identified in a study of cytomegalovirus exposure and HLA in healthy donors. In the study overall: Researchers found that roughly 77% of about 400 genotyped donors fell within the Caucasian-associated ancestry cluster.

With 60 Vbeta and 13 Jbeta primers, the PCR was carried out. Assay: immunoSEQ multiplex PCR; the TCRdb copy retains only in-frame clones and omits some. The sample consists of some 150,000 clones, 77% of them appearing once. The CDR3 has 16 residues. Looked up from germline, CDR1 is LNHNV and CDR2 is YYDKDF (reference sequence). Between the trimmed V and J ends, which lost 1 base and 2 bases, there was a span of 12 bases. Sequences were obtained from PBMCs. The rearrangement uses TRBV15 and TRBJ1-5; TRBD1 might be the D (6 bases). This receptor was obtained from a woman in her thirties or forties in good health and CMV-seronegative. CDR3 amino acids: CATSRAGARGNQPQHF. CDR3 in DNA: TGTGCCACCAGCAGAGCAGGGGCAAGGGGCAATCAGCCCCAGCATTTT.